The next 5 T cell receptor beta chains were all read from a single sample in a study of metastatic and nonmetastatic thyroid tumors (dated by TCRdb to about 2020). Preparation of the library involved PCR. The instrument given in TCRdb is Illumina HiSeq 4000. TCRdb reworked the public reads: Q25 trimming with fastp, MiXCR clone assembly, productive beta chains retained. The sample contains under 20,000 clones, about 20% of them found a single time. The top ten clonotypes cover about 8.6% of the sample. No treatment had been received by any patient before thyroid surgery. Sequencing used adjacent normal tissue. Every receptor here comes from a female donor with papillary thyroid cancer or a benign thyroid nodule (not recorded which). Some clones in this sample may be carry-over from other donors' samples.

J is TRBJ1-1 and V is TRBV6-1; 7 positions agree with TRBD1. Per the germline V gene, CDR1 is MNHNS and CDR2 is SASEGT. Germline trimming cut 6 bases from V and 3 bases from J; bases unmatched to any gene: 4. This CDR3 is 13 amino acids long. For the CDR3, the DNA is TGTGCCAGCAGACCCGACAGGGACACTGAAGCTTTCTTT. Amino acid sequence: CASRPDRDTEAFF.

This clone was recorded a few times. The rearrangement uses TRBV27 and TRBJ1-5; D ambiguous. Germline CDR1 reads MNHEY; CDR2 reads SMNVEV (reference sequence). The V gene lost 5 bases and the J gene lost 2 bases, with 16 bases spanning the gap. CDR3 size: 16 residues. The CDR3 spells CASSPREGPGNQPQHF. The CDR3 DNA reads TGTGCCAGCAGTCCACGTGAAGGGCCGGGCAATCAGCCCCAGCATTTT.

This clone is medium-sized. The genes are TRBV30 and TRBJ2-7; 9 nucleotides match TRBD1. This CDR3 spans 12 amino acids. Germline V gives CDR1 GTSNPN, CDR2 SVGIG (reference sequence). The J segment lost 4 bases and the V segment lost 5 bases, leaving 3 bases of the junction unmatched. The DNA of the CDR3 is TGTGCCTGGGGGACAGGGACTTACGAGCAGTACTTC. Its translation is CAWGTGTYEQYF.

By frequency in the sample, this clone is medium-sized. This chain connects TRBV19 to TRBJ1-5; maybe TRBD1 (6 bases). V was trimmed by 6 bases and J by 5 bases, leaving 17 bases between them. This CDR3 is 15 amino acids long. Germline CDR1 LNHDA, CDR2 SQIVND (reference sequence). In DNA, the CDR3 is TGTGCCAGTAGATGGAATGGGGGCAGGCATCAGCCCCAGCATTTT. Translation: CASRWNGGRHQPQHF.

The gene calls are TRBV5-1 and TRBJ2-1, with no clear D. Germline CDR1 SGHRS, CDR2 YFSETQ. Trimming stripped 7 bases from V and 3 bases from J, with 20 bases between. This CDR3 is built from 16 residues. The CDR3 is CASGPCFGADYNEQFF. The CDR3 nucleotides read TGCGCCAGCGGCCCATGTTTCGGCGCGGACTACAATGAGCAGTTCTTC.